Below, 2 T cell receptor beta chains from the same sample are listed, as sequenced in a study of identifying expanded T cells in peripheral blood. Only in-frame clones appear in the TCRdb table, and some are missing; sequencing was by immunoSEQ multiplex PCR. The sample has some 75,000 clones; about nine tenths are singletons. Specimen: blood. These receptors originate from a person aged 18 to 70 in good health.

The CDR3 coding sequence is TGCGCCAGCCAACTAGCGGGAGGGCCGAATACGCAGTATTTT. Translated: CASQLAGGPNTQYF. The chain has TRBV10-2 and TRBJ2-3, with 13 bases matching TRBD2. This CDR3 contains 14 residues. J lost 7 bases, V lost 8 bases, and 6 bases had no gene match. From germline, CDR1 is WSHSY and CDR2 SAAADI.

CDR3 region: CASSKAPTGPRETQYF. The CDR3 region has the DNA TGTGCCAGCAGCAAAGCGCCGACCGGACCGAGGGAGACCCAGTACTTC. The genes are TRBV21-1 and TRBJ2-5. TRBV21-1 has pseudogene status. The CDR3 has 16 amino acids.